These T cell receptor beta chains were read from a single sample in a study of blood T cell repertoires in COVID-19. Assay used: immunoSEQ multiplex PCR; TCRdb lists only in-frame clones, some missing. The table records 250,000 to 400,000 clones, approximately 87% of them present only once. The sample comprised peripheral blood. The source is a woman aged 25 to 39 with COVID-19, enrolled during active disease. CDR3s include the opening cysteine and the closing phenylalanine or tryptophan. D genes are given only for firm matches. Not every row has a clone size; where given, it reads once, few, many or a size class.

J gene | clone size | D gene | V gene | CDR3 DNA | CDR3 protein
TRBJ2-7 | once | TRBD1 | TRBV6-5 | TGTGCCAGCAGTTCGGACAGGGACTACGAGCAGTACTTC | CASSSDRDYEQYF
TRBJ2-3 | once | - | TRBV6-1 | TGTGCCAGCAGTGAGGCGGGGTGGGGAGATACGCAGTATTTT | CASSEAGWGDTQYF
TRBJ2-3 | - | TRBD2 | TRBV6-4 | TGTGCCAGCAGTGAAGCGGGAGCCCCAGATACGCAGTATTTT | CASSEAGAPDTQYF
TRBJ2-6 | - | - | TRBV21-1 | TGTGCCAGCAGCAAAGCCGGGGACAGTCCTCCTTCTGGGGCCAACGTCCTGACTTTC | CASSKAGDSPPSGANVLTF
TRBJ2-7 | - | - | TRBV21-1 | TGTGCCAGCAGCAAATATCAGGGGACCACACTCGGGCAGTACTTC | CASSKYQGTTLGQYF
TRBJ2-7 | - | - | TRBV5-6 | TGTGCCAGCAGCTTGGGACAGGTCACCTACGAGCAGTACTTC | CASSLGQVTYEQYF
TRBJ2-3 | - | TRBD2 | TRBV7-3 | TGTGCCAGCAGCAAGCTAGCGGCAACAGATACGCAGTATTTT | CASSKLAATDTQYF
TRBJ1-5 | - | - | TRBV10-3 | TGTGCCACTAAGGGGGTGTCTCAGCCCCAGCATTTT | CATKGVSQPQHF
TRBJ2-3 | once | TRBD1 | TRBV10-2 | TGCGCCAGCATTGACAGGGGGCGAACAGATACGCAGTATTTT | CASIDRGRTDTQYF
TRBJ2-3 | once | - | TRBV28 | TGTGCCAGCAGTTTATCCAGGGGTGCATATACGCAGTATTTT | CASSLSRGAYTQYF
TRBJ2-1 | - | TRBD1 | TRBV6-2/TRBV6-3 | TGTGCCAGCAGTCCCCCGGGACAGTGGTACAATGAGCAGTTCTTC | CASSPPGQWYNEQFF
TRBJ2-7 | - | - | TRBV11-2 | TGTGCCAGCGCTCCCCTGACAGCCCGCTCCTACGAGCAGTACTTC | CASAPLTARSYEQYF
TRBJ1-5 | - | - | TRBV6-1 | TGTGCCAGCAGTGAAGTCGGGACACTTAGCAATCAGCCCCAGCATTTT | CASSEVGTLSNQPQHF
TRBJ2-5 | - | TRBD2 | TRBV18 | TGTGCCAGCTCACTAGGACTAGCTCAGGAGACCCAGTACTTC | CASSLGLAQETQYF
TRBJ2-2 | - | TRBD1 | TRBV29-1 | TGCAGCGTTTTGGGACAGGGGGCAATCGGGGAGCTGTTTTTT | CSVLGQGAIGELFF
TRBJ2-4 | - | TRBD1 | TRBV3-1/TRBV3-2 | TGTGCCAGCAGCCCGAGGGACAGGGTCAACATTCAGTACTTC | CASSPRDRVNIQYF
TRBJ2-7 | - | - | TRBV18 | TGTGCCAGCTCACCACCGGCTGACTCCTACGAGCAGTACTTC | CASSPPADSYEQYF
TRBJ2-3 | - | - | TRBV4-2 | TGTGCCAGCAGCCGGACTATAAGCACAGATACGCAGTATTTT | CASSRTISTDTQYF
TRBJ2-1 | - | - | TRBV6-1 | TGTGCCAGCAGTGACGGGTACGGAGGGGATGAGCAGTTCTTC | CASSDGYGGDEQFF
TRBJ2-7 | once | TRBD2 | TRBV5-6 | TGTGCCAGCAGCCAATTCTCGACTAGCGGTTACGAGCAGTACTTC | CASSQFSTSGYEQYF
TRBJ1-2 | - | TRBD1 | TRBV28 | TGTGCCACACATTTTAAGGGGGCTAAACGGTATGGGGACTATGGCTACACCTTC | CATHFKGAKRYGDYGYTF
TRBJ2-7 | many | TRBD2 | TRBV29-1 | TGCAGCGCACTACTAGCGGGCAAAACCTACGAGCAGTACTTC | CSALLAGKTYEQYF
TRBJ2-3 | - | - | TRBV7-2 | TGTGCCAGCAGCTTGAGTCACGGGAATTCCGATACGCAGTATTTT | CASSLSHGNSDTQYF
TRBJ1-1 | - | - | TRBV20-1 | TGCAGTGCTAGACAGGGAAGGCCTTTCTTT | CSARQGRPFF
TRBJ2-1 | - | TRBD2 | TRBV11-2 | TGTGCCAGCAGCTCTGATAGCGGGAGCAATGAGCAGTTCTTC | CASSSDSGSNEQFF
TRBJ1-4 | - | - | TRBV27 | TGTGCCAGCAGTTCCACGACAGAACCTAATGAAAAACTGTTTTTT | CASSSTTEPNEKLFF
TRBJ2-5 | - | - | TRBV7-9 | TGTGCCAGCAGCTCGACAGTAGGGGAGACCCAGTACTTC | CASSSTVGETQYF
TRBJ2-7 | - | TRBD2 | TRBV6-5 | TGTGCCAGCAGTACCCCGGGAGGGCCCCTATCCGAGCAGTACTTC | CASSTPGGPLSEQYF
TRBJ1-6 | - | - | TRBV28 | TGTGCCAGCACCCTGCCCCGGGGACCCCTCCACTTT | CASTLPRGPLHF
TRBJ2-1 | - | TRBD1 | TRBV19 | TGTGCCAGTCAACAGGGGGGTGAGCAGTTCTTC | CASQQGGEQFF